The rows below give T cell receptor beta chains drawn from one sample of a study of T cells after yellow fever vaccination. MiXCR, run by TCRdb on the 5' RACE reads, gives a single entry per CDR3 protein. The sample has roughly 250,000 distinct CDR3 sequences, around 13% seen once. The specimen comprised CD4+ T cells sorted from PBMCs, sampled 45 days after the yellow fever booster vaccination. All receptors derive from a man under 40 who received the YFV17D yellow fever vaccine. CDR3s include the opening cysteine and the closing phenylalanine or tryptophan. D genes are given only for firm matches. Some rows mark clone size as missing; the rest say once, few, many or name a class of expanded clone.

v_call	cdr3_length	j_call	clone_size	d_call	cdr3_aa	cdr3_nt
TRBV20-1	11	TRBJ1-2	.	.	CIAGQDSGYTF	TGCATTGCGGGCCAGGATTCTGGCTACACCTTC
TRBV15	15	TRBJ2-5	few	.	CATSRGGTKGETQYF	TGTGCCACCAGCAGAGGTGGGACAAAGGGGGAGACCCAGTACTTC
TRBV11-2	16	TRBJ2-3	few	TRBD2	CASSLETSGSGDTQYF	TGTGCCAGCAGCTTAGAAACTAGCGGGAGTGGGGATACGCAGTATTTT
TRBV11-2	14	TRBJ2-5	many	.	CASSVNRVTETQYF	TGTGCCAGCAGCGTCAACAGGGTTACCGAGACCCAGTACTTC
TRBV20-1	16	TRBJ2-3	few	.	CSAATPGTASTDTQYF	TGCAGTGCAGCAACCCCCGGGACGGCAAGCACAGATACGCAGTATTTT
TRBV20-1	15	TRBJ1-1	.	.	CSASWGSQVNTEAFF	TGCAGTGCTAGTTGGGGGTCGCAAGTGAACACTGAAGCTTTCTTT
TRBV20-1	15	TRBJ2-7	.	.	CSARDRGSFLDEQYF	TGCAGTGCCAGGGACCGGGGCAGTTTCCTAGACGAGCAGTACTTC
TRBV5-1	15	TRBJ2-3	.	TRBD2	CASSEVAGRTDTQYF	TGCGCCAGCAGCGAGGTAGCGGGTCGGACAGATACGCAGTATTTT
TRBV30	12	TRBJ2-2	.	TRBD2	CAWRAGAGELFF	TGTGCCTGGAGGGCGGGGGCCGGGGAGCTGTTTTTT
TRBV7-2	14	TRBJ2-1	.	TRBD2	CASSLAPSGLEQFF	TGTGCCAGCAGCTTAGCGCCTAGCGGCCTAGAGCAGTTCTTC
TRBV6-2/TRBV6-3	13	TRBJ2-1	many	.	CASSAGTAGKQFF	TGTGCCAGCAGTGCGGGGACAGCGGGCAAGCAGTTCTTC
TRBV18	14	TRBJ2-7	few	TRBD1	CASSPSRGSYEQYF	TGTGCCAGCTCACCTTCCAGGGGGTCCTACGAGCAGTACTTC
TRBV6-5	17	TRBJ2-1	.	.	CASSLFEHSLRGNEQFF	TGTGCCAGCAGTTTATTTGAGCACTCACTACGCGGCAATGAGCAGTTCTTC
TRBV5-6	14	TRBJ2-7	few	.	CASSFRDGSYEQYF	TGTGCCAGCAGCTTCCGGGACGGCTCCTACGAGCAGTACTTC
TRBV20-1	15	TRBJ2-3	few	.	CSARPPAQGTDTQYF	TGCAGTGCTAGACCACCTGCTCAGGGCACAGATACGCAGTATTTT
TRBV24-1	13	TRBJ2-1	few	.	CATSVTLDNEQFF	TGTGCCACCAGTGTCACCCTAGACAATGAGCAGTTCTTC
TRBV18	13	TRBJ1-5	few	.	CASSLTGDQPQHF	TGTGCCAGCTCACTGACCGGCGATCAGCCCCAGCATTTT
TRBV15	16	TRBJ2-3	few	.	CATSLILGESTDTQYF	TGTGCCACCAGCCTCATTTTGGGGGAAAGCACAGATACGCAGTATTTT
TRBV7-9	13	TRBJ2-7	.	.	CASSLAPGSLQYF	TGTGCCAGCAGCTTAGCGCCGGGGAGCCTGCAGTACTTC
TRBV6-5	12	TRBJ1-1	.	.	CASSPPGVQAFF	TGTGCCAGCAGTCCGCCGGGAGTTCAAGCTTTCTTT
TRBV4-3	19	TRBJ2-1	few	TRBD2	CASSQDHGGGSGSDNEQFF	TGCGCCAGCAGCCAAGACCACGGGGGGGGTAGCGGGAGTGACAATGAGCAGTTCTTC
TRBV4-2	13	TRBJ2-5	.	.	CASTARKEETQYF	TGTGCCAGCACCGCCAGGAAGGAAGAGACCCAGTACTTC
TRBV5-1	14	TRBJ2-7	few	.	CASRQQGSSYEQYF	TGCGCCAGCAGGCAACAGGGATCTTCCTACGAGCAGTACTTC
TRBV15	19	TRBJ2-1	few	.	CATSNTPGQLQGREYEQFF	TGTGCCACCAGCAACACGCCGGGACAGCTCCAAGGGCGGGAGTATGAGCAGTTCTTC
TRBV9	15	TRBJ2-7	many	.	CASSVEQAAPYEQYF	TGTGCCAGCAGCGTAGAGCAGGCGGCCCCTTACGAGCAGTACTTC
TRBV28	15	TRBJ2-7	.	TRBD2	CASSSGTSSFYEQYF	TGTGCCAGCAGTTCAGGGACTAGCAGTTTCTACGAGCAGTACTTC
TRBV4-2	15	TRBJ2-2	.	.	CASSQEGGATGELFF	TGTGCCAGCAGCCAAGAAGGTGGGGCCACCGGGGAGCTGTTTTTT
TRBV12-3/TRBV12-4	14	TRBJ2-2	.	.	CASSPLPRNDELFF	TGTGCCAGCAGTCCCTTGCCTAGAAATGACGAGCTGTTTTTT
TRBV9	15	TRBJ2-5	.	TRBD2	CASTRAGTLQETQYF	TGTGCCTCGACGAGAGCGGGAACCCTCCAAGAGACCCAGTACTTC
TRBV5-1	13	TRBJ2-7	few	TRBD2	CASTSGGSYEQYF	TGCGCCAGCACCTCGGGAGGGTCCTACGAGCAGTACTTC
TRBV27	13	TRBJ2-7	.	TRBD1	CASSHKQGDEQYF	TGTGCCAGCAGTCACAAACAGGGGGACGAGCAGTACTTC
TRBV10-3	15	TRBJ1-5	few	.	CAISESRDSNQPQHF	TGTGCCATCAGTGAGTCCCGGGACAGCAATCAGCCCCAGCATTTT
TRBV20-1	14	TRBJ1-4	many	TRBD1	CSARGDRGGEKLFF	TGCAGTGCTAGAGGGGACAGGGGAGGTGAAAAACTGTTTTTT
TRBV20-1	12	TRBJ1-1	many	.	CSAGGGSTEAFF	TGCAGTGCCGGGGGGGGTAGCACTGAAGCTTTCTTT
TRBV29-1	13	TRBJ2-7	.	.	CSVPQWAGGEQYF	TGCAGCGTCCCACAGTGGGCGGGTGGCGAGCAGTACTTC
TRBV7-2	13	TRBJ2-5	few	.	CASSLGYTETQYF	TGTGCCAGCAGCTTAGGATATACGGAGACCCAGTACTTC
TRBV7-2	14	TRBJ2-3	.	.	CASSAEAQIGTQYF	TGTGCCAGCAGCGCGGAGGCACAGATCGGTACGCAGTATTTT
TRBV18	16	TRBJ2-7	.	.	CASSPKNTREGDEQYF	TGTGCCAGCTCACCTAAGAACACCCGAGAGGGGGACGAGCAGTACTTC
TRBV5-1	17	TRBJ2-7	few	.	CASSLDRRAHETYEQYF	TGCGCCAGCAGCTTGGACCGCCGCGCCCACGAAACCTACGAGCAGTACTTC
TRBV7-2	15	TRBJ2-3	.	TRBD1	CASSLRDSRTDTQYF	TGTGCCAGCAGCTTAAGGGACAGTCGCACAGATACGCAGTATTTT
TRBV25-1	12	TRBJ2-1	.	.	CASSDLRPLQFF	TGTGCCAGCAGTGATCTTCGTCCCCTTCAGTTCTTC
TRBV12-3/TRBV12-4	12	TRBJ2-5	few	.	CASSNPQETQYF	TGTGCCAGCAGCAACCCCCAAGAGACCCAGTACTTC